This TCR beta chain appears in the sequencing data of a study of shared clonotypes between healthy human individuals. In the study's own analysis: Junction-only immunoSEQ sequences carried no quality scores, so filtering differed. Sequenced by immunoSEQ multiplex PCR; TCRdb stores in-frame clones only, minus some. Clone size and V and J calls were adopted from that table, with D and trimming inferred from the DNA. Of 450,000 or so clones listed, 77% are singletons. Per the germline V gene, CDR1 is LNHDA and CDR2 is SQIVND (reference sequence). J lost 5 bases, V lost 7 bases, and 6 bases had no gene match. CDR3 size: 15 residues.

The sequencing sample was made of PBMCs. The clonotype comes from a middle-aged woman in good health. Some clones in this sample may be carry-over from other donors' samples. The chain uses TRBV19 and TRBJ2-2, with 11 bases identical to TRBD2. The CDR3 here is CASTSSGRRTGELFF. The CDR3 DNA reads TGTGCCAGTACATCTAGCGGGAGGAGAACCGGGGAGCTGTTTTTT.